The clone carrying this TCR beta chain was found a few times. Antigen unknown. There were TCR beta CDR3 regions amplified from RNA transcripts. The HTBI primer set drove a first-round RT-PCR of the TCR CDR3. From the multiplex PCR reads, TCRdb called clonotypes with MiXCR, one entry per CDR3 protein. The sample includes about 510,000 distinct CDR3 sequences, approximately 14% of them seen just once. This record comes from a study of T cells in Graves' hyperthyroidism and ophthalmopathy. Study-wide findings and caveats: Stable hyperthyroidism and ophthalmopathy were separated using 13 V-J signatures.

This CDR3 has 14 amino acids. The germline gives CDR1 SGHRS, CDR2 YFSETQ. The V gene lost 3 bases and the J gene lost 2 bases, with 11 bases spanning the gap. This TCR derives from a woman between 40 and 50 years old with Graves' hyperthyroidism. The chain is built from TRBV5-1 and TRBJ2-5, with D perhaps TRBD1 (5 bases). The sample consisted of blood. CDR3 loop: CASSWAGLQETQYF. CDR3 coding DNA: TGCGCCAGCAGCTGGGCAGGGCTTCAAGAGACCCAGTACTTC.